Given below is one T cell receptor (beta chain) in context. This specimen comes from a study of blood T cell repertoires in COVID-19. The CDR3 totals 14 residues. Unmatched junction bases numbered 8, after V lost 3 bases and J lost 7 bases. Per germline, CDR1 MNHNS and CDR2 SASEGT. The assay was immunoSEQ multiplex PCR, and TCRdb's table has in-frame clones only and misses some. The sample consists of hundreds of thousands of clones, nearly 90% of them appearing once. Sequencing was carried out using PBMCs or T cells enriched from blood (not recorded which). The TCR originated in a woman aged 18 to 35 who had been exposed to COVID-19. The V call is TRBV6-1, the J call TRBJ1-2; 7 positions match TRBD1. The CDR3 region is CASSETGIFSGYTF. The DNA of the CDR3 is TGTGCCAGCAGTGAGACAGGGATCTTCAGTGGCTACACCTTC.